These T cell receptor beta chains were read from a single sample in a study of cytomegalovirus exposure and HLA in healthy donors. The method was immunoSEQ multiplex PCR; TCRdb's version includes in-frame clones alone and lacks a portion of them. The repertoire has 150,000 to 250,000 clones, approximately 78% of them found once; the top ten carry 6.5%. Source material: PBMCs. The source of these receptors is a woman between 45 and 60 years old in good health and CMV-seropositive. The CDR3 runs from the conserved cysteine through the conserved F or W. D genes are given only for firm matches. Size is omitted from some rows. Given values are once, few, many or a class for expanded clones.

.,TRBV5-6,.,TRBJ2-7,TGTGCCAGCAGCCACTCTCAACGCGCCTACGAGCAGTACTTC,CASSHSQRAYEQYF
.,TRBV18,.,TRBJ2-7,TGTGCCAGCTCACCTAGACAGGCCTACGAGCAGTACTTC,CASSPRQAYEQYF
.,TRBV7-3,.,TRBJ2-5,TGTGCCAGCAGCTTAACTAGCTCGGAGACCCAGTACTTC,CASSLTSSETQYF
.,TRBV10-3,.,TRBJ2-5,TGTGCCATCAGTGAGCCGGGGGAGGTACAAGAGACCCAGTACTTC,CAISEPGEVQETQYF
.,TRBV19,.,TRBJ1-5,TGTGCCAGTACCAGGGTTTTTAGCAATCAGCCCCAGCATTTT,CASTRVFSNQPQHF
TRBD1,TRBV7-9,.,TRBJ1-4,TGTTCCAGCAGCTTAGGGGCCGGGACAGGGAATGAAAAACTGTTTTTT,CSSSLGAGTGNEKLFF
TRBD2,TRBV4-1,.,TRBJ2-5,TGCGCCAGCAGCCAATCCTCCCCGCGGGCTAGCGGGCGGGAGACCCAGTACTTC,CASSQSSPRASGRETQYF
TRBD1,TRBV10-3,.,TRBJ1-5,TGTGCCATTACAGGGGGCGCTGGACAGCCCCAGCATTTT,CAITGGAGQPQHF
.,TRBV10-3,.,TRBJ2-3,TGTGCCATCAGTGTGGGCAGGGAGGAGGAGTATTTT,CAISVGREEEYF
.,TRBV28,.,TRBJ2-7,TGTGCCAGCAGTATCAGCTCGGGTGGAATCTACGAGCAGTACTTC,CASSISSGGIYEQYF
.,TRBV7-9,.,TRBJ2-1,TGTGCCAGCAGCTCTGGACTATTAGACAATGAGCAGTTCTTC,CASSSGLLDNEQFF
TRBD1,TRBV28,.,TRBJ1-1,TGTGCCAGCAGTTTGCCCGGGACAGGGGGGACGGAAGCTTTCTTT,CASSLPGTGGTEAFF
TRBD1,TRBV7-9,.,TRBJ1-2,TGTGCCAGCAGCTTAGCCGGAACCACAGGGGGCGGAACTAACTATGGCTACACCTTC,CASSLAGTTGGGTNYGYTF
TRBD2,TRBV7-2,once,TRBJ2-1,TGTGCCAGCAGCTTTCCACGACTAGCGGGGGGCAGCTCCTACAATGAGCAGTTCTTC,CASSFPRLAGGSSYNEQFF
.,TRBV10-3,.,TRBJ1-2,TGTGCCATCAGGAGGGGACTTACTAACTATGGCTACACCTTC,CAIRRGLTNYGYTF
.,TRBV2,.,TRBJ2-7,TGTGCCAGCAGTGAGGGGCCTTCCTACGAGCAGTACTTC,CASSEGPSYEQYF
.,TRBV5-5,.,TRBJ1-5,TGTGCCAGCAGCGTCGGAAAGGGGCCTCAGCCCCAGCATTTT,CASSVGKGPQPQHF
.,TRBV6-5,few,TRBJ2-7,TGTGCCAGCACTGAGTCCTACGAGCAGTACTTC,CASTESYEQYF
TRBD1,TRBV2,once,TRBJ1-2,TGTGCCAGCAGTGGGGCAGGGGGCTCTAACTATGGCTACACCTTC,CASSGAGGSNYGYTF
.,TRBV28,once,TRBJ2-7,TGTGCCAGCATGATGCGGGGCTGGAGCTCCTACGAGCAGTACTTC,CASMMRGWSSYEQYF
TRBD2,TRBV11-2,.,TRBJ2-1,TGTGCCAGCAGCCAAATGGCTAGCGGGAGTCTTGAGCAGTTCTTC,CASSQMASGSLEQFF
.,TRBV4-1,.,TRBJ1-5,TGCGCCAGCAGCCAAGAGGGAGGAGGGCGGGAGCCCCAGCATTTT,CASSQEGGGREPQHF
.,TRBV4-1,.,TRBJ2-7,TGCGCCAGCAGCCAAGATCCTAACTACGAGCAGTACTTC,CASSQDPNYEQYF